The clone carrying this TCR beta chain was counted once. What it binds is unknown. This specimen comes from a study of T cell responses to AZD1222 COVID-19 vaccine. Whole-study results and caveats: Nearly half of spike-specific TCRs reportedly go after variant regions that carry no mutations.

TCRdb's table, derived via immunoSEQ multiplex PCR, lists solely in-frame clones and lacks some. The sample carries some 64,000 clones, 76% recorded once. CDR1 is SNHLY and CDR2 is FYNNEI in the germline V gene. Trimming pared 3 bases from V and 8 bases from J, leaving 19 bases between. This CDR3 is 15 amino acids long. The TCR originated in an adult in good health. This material consisted of peripheral blood, taken on day 0 of AZD1222 vaccination. The gene calls are TRBV2 and TRBJ1-2; no clear D gene. CDR3 DNA: TGTGCCAGCAGTGAGTCCGAGCCCATAAGTGGGGGCTACACCTTC. It codes for CASSESEPISGGYTF. The entire variable domain, with the rest obtained from reference TRBV2 and TRBJ1-2, is as follows: EPEVTQTPSHQVTQMGQEVILRCVPISNHLYFYWYRQILGQKVEFLVSFYNNEISEKSEIFDDQFSVERPDGSNFTLKIRSTKLEDSAMYFCASSESEPISGGYTFGSGTRLTVV.